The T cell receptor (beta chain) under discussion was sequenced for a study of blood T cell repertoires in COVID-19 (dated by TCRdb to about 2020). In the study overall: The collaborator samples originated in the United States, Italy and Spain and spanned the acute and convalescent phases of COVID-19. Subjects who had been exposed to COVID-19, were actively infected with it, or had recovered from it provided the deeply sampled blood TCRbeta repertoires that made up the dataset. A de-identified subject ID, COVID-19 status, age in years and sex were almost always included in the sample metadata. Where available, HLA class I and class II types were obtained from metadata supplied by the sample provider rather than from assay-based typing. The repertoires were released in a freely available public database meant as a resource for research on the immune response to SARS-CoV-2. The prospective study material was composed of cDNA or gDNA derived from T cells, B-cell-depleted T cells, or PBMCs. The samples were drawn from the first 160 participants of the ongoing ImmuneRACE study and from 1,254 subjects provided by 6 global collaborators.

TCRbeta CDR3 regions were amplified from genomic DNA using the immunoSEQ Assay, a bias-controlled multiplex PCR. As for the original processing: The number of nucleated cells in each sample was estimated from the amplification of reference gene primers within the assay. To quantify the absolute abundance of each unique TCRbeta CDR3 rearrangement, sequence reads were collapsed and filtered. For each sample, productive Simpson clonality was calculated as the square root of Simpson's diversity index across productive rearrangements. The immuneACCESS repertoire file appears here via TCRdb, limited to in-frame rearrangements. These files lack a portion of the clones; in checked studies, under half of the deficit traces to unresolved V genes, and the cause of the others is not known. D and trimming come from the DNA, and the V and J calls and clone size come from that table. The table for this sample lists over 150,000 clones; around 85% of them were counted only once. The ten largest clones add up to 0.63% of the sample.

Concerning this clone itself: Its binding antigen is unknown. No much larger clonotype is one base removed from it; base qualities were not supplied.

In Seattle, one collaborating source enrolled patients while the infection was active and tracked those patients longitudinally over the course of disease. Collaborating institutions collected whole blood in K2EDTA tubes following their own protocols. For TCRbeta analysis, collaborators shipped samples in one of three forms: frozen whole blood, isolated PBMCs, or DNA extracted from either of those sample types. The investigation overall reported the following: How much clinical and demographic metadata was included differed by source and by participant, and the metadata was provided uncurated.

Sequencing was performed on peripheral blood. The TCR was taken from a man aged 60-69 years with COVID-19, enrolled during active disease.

The CDR3: CASQVMASTDTQYF. The DNA sequence reads TGTGCCAGCCAGGTTATGGCTAGCACAGATACGCAGTATTTT. The chain is made from TRBV7-2 and TRBJ2-3; the D gene identity is not certain. From cysteine to phenylalanine, the CDR3 is 14 amino acids long. Of the read, only the CDR3 DNA is kept; its 42 bases are in frame from base 1. CDR1 is given as SGHTA and CDR2 as FQGNSA, both from the germline V gene. V was cut back by 8 bases and J by 0 bases, leaving a gap of 12 bases between them.